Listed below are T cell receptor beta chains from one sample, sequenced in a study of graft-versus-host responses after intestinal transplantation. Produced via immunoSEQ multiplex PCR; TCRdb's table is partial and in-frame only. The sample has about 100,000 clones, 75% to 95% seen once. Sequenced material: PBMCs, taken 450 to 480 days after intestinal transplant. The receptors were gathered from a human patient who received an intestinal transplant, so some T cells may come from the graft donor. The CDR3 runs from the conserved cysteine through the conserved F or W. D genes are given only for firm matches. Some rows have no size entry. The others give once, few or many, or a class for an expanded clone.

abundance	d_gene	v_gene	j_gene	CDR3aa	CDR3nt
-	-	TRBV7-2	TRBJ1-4	CASSLDATNEKLFF	TGTGCCAGCAGCTTAGATGCAACTAATGAAAAACTGTTTTTT
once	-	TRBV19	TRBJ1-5	CASKHGTDGNQPQHF	TGTGCCAGCAAACACGGGACGGATGGCAATCAGCCCCAGCATTTT
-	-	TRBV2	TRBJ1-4	CASSTGRTNEKLFF	TGTGCCAGCAGTACAGGGCGGACTAATGAAAAACTGTTTTTT
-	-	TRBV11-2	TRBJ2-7	CASSLGNQIYEQYF	TGTGCCAGCAGCTTAGGAAATCAGATCTACGAGCAGTACTTC
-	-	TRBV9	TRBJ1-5	CASSVQGNQPQHF	TGTGCCAGCAGCGTACAGGGGAATCAGCCCCAGCATTTT
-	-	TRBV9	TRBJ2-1	CASSIGGGSGEQFF	TGTGCCAGCAGCATAGGAGGGGGCAGCGGGGAGCAGTTCTTC
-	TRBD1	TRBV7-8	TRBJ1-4	CASLEGTGNEKLFF	TGTGCCAGCTTGGAGGGGACAGGAAATGAAAAACTGTTTTTT
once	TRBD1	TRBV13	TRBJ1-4	CASSFGQGGNLEKLFF	TGTGCCAGCAGCTTCGGACAGGGGGGGAACCTTGAAAAACTGTTTTTT
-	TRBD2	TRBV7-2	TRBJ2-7	CASSLGRGGGSYEQYF	TGTGCCAGCAGCTTAGGGCGTGGGGGGGGATCCTACGAGCAGTACTTC
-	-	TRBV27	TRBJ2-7	CASSLRGPESPYEQYF	TGTGCCAGCAGTCTCCGGGGACCCGAGTCCCCCTACGAGCAGTACTTC
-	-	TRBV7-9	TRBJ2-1	CASSLAGGQNEQFF	TGTGCCAGCAGCTTAGCGGGGGGCCAGAATGAGCAGTTCTTC
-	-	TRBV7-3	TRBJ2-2	CASSLSGDTGELFF	TGTGCCAGCAGCTTATCCGGTGACACCGGGGAGCTGTTTTTT
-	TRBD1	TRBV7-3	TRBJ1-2	CASSLGQTYGYTF	TGTGCCAGCAGCTTGGGACAGACCTATGGCTACACCTTC
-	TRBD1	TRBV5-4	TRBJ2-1	CASSRSDRDGEQFF	TGTGCCAGCAGCCGGTCGGACAGGGATGGTGAGCAGTTCTTC
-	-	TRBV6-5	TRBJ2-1	CASSFRTDLYNEQFF	TGTGCCAGCAGTTTCCGGACGGACCTCTACAATGAGCAGTTCTTC
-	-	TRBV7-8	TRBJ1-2	CASSFLLGPRRGYTF	TGTGCCAGCAGCTTCCTCTTGGGCCCCAGACGTGGCTACACCTTC
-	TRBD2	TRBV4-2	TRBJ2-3	CASSQSSGGFADTQYF	TGTGCCAGCAGCCAATCTAGCGGGGGGTTCGCAGATACGCAGTATTTT
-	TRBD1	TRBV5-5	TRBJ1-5	CASSQGARQPQHF	TGTGCCAGCAGCCAGGGGGCACGACAGCCCCAGCATTTT
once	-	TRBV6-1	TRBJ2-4	CASSEGTFIQYF	TGTGCCAGCAGTGAAGGGACCTTTATTCAGTACTTC
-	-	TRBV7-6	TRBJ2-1	CASSELASEQFF	TGTGCCAGCAGCGAACTGGCTAGCGAGCAGTTCTTC
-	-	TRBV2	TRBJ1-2	CASSESGGSGYTF	TGTGCCAGCAGTGAATCGGGAGGGAGTGGCTACACCTTC
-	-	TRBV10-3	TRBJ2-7	CAISEDQGEQYF	TGTGCCATCAGTGAGGACCAGGGCGAGCAGTACTTC
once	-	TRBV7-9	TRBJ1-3	CASSPIGFDWSPGNTIYF	TGTGCCAGCAGCCCCATAGGGTTTGACTGGAGTCCTGGAAACACCATATATTTT
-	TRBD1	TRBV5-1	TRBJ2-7	CASSSSGTGGIEQYF	TGCGCCAGCAGCTCCTCCGGGACAGGGGGGATCGAGCAGTACTTC
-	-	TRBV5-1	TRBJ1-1	CASHVFAAGNTEAFF	TGCGCCAGCCACGTTTTCGCGGCTGGGAACACTGAAGCTTTCTTT
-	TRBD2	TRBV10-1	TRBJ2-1	CASSESTGGVRFF	TGCGCCAGCAGTGAGTCGACCGGGGGGGTACGGTTCTTC
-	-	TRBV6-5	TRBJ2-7	CASSYSLTYEQYF	TGTGCCAGCAGTTACTCTTTGACCTACGAGCAGTACTTC
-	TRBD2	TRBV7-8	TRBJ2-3	CASSRTSGVADTQYF	TGTGCCAGCAGCCGTACTAGCGGGGTAGCAGATACGCAGTATTTT
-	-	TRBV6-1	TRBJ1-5	CASRESLPGQPQHF	TGTGCCAGCAGGGAGTCACTCCCTGGTCAGCCCCAGCATTTT
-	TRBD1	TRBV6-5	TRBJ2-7	CASSWGQSSYEQYF	TGTGCCAGCAGTTGGGGACAGTCCTCCTACGAGCAGTACTTC
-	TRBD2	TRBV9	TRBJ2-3	CASSVSAGGYTDTQYF	TGTGCCAGCAGCGTTTCAGCGGGGGGTTACACAGATACGCAGTATTTT
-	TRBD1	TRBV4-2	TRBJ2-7	CASSPTGGEQYF	TGTGCCAGCAGCCCGACAGGGGGCGAGCAGTACTTC
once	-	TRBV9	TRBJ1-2	CASSVPSGRGYTF	TGTGCCAGCAGCGTACCTTCAGGCCGGGGCTACACCTTC
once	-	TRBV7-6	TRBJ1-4	CASSPTIGNEKLFF	TGTGCCAGCAGCCCAACTATCGGTAATGAAAAACTGTTTTTT
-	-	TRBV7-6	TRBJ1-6	CASSLAALGRSPLHF	TGTGCCAGCAGCTTAGCGGCTCTGGGACGTTCACCCCTCCACTTT
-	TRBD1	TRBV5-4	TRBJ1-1	CASSLGTVNTEAFF	TGTGCCAGCAGCTTAGGGACAGTGAACACTGAAGCTTTCTTT
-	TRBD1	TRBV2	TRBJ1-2	CASGRTGALFDGYTF	TGTGCCAGCGGACGGACAGGGGCCCTTTTTGATGGCTACACCTTC
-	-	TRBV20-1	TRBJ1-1	CSARVPGPAFF	TGCAGTGCTAGAGTCCCAGGGCCCGCTTTCTTT
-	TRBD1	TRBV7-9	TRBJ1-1	CASSFDRQGGNTEAFF	TGTGCCAGCAGCTTCGACCGACAGGGAGGGAACACTGAAGCTTTCTTT
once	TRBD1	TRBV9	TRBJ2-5	CASSATGGGETQYF	TGTGCCAGCAGCGCGACAGGGGGCGGGGAGACCCAGTACTTC
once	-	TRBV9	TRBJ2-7	CASSVAGSYEQYF	TGTGCCAGCAGCGTAGCGGGATCCTACGAGCAGTACTTC
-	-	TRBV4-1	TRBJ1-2	CASSQEGGQGYYGYTF	TGCGCCAGCAGCCAAGAGGGCGGGCAGGGGTATTATGGCTACACCTTC
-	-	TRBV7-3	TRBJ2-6	CASSRQNGANVLTF	TGTGCCAGCAGCCGCCAGAATGGGGCCAACGTCCTGACTTTC
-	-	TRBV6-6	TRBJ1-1	CASTPWGGTEAFF	TGTGCCAGCACCCCATGGGGGGGCACTGAAGCTTTCTTT
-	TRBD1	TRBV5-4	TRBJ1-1	CASSVDRAYTEAFF	TGTGCCAGCAGCGTCGACAGGGCGTACACTGAAGCTTTCTTT
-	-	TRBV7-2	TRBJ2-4	CASSQAFKGIQYF	TGTGCCAGCAGCCAGGCGTTTAAGGGCATTCAGTACTTC
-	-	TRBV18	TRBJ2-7	CASSMGSQSYEQYF	TGTGCCAGCTCAATGGGGAGCCAGTCCTACGAGCAGTACTTC
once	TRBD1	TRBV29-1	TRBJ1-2	CSVRGTGGFNYGYTF	TGCAGCGTTAGGGGGACAGGGGGTTTCAACTATGGCTACACCTTC
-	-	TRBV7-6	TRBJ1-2	CASSSHRGYGYTF	TGTGCCAGCAGCTCCCACCGGGGATATGGCTACACCTTC
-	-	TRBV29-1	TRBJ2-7	CSVGNAYEQYF	TGCAGCGTTGGCAATGCCTACGAGCAGTACTTC